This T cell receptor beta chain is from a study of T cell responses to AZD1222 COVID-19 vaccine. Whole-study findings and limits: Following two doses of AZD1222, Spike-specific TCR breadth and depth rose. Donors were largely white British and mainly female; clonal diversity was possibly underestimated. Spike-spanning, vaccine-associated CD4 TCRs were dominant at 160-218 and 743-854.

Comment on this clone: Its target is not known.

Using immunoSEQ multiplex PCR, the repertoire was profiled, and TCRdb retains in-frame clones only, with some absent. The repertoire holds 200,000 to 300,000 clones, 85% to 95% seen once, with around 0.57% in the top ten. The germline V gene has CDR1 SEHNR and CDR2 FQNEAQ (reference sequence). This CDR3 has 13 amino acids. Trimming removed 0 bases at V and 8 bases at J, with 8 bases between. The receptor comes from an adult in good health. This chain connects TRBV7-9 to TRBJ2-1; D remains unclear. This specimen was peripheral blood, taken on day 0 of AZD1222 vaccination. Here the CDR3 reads CASSLAQVHEQFF. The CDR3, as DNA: TGTGCCAGCAGCTTAGCGCAGGTACATGAGCAGTTCTTC.